A selection of T cell receptor beta chains follows, all from one sample in a study of response to subunit inactivated influenza vaccine. TCRdb reprocessed the RT-PCR reads via MiXCR and lists one record per CDR3 protein. The profile shows approximately 570,000 distinct CDR3 sequences, 6% to 9% of them singletons. The sample was PBMCs from blood, taken less than 30 months after vaccination. Receptor source: a man aged 50 to 75 who received an inactivated influenza vaccine. CDR3s include the opening cysteine and the closing phenylalanine or tryptophan. D genes are given only for firm matches. Clone size is not always given. Where it is, it says once, few, many or a class for expanded clones.

j_call	v_call	clone_size	d_call	cdr3_nt	cdr3_aa
TRBJ1-5	TRBV12-3/TRBV12-4	few	NA	TGTGCCAGCACCTCGGACGGAAATCAGCCCCAGCATTTT	CASTSDGNQPQHF
TRBJ2-1	TRBV29-1	NA	NA	TGCAGCGTTGAACTGTACGCTAGTAATGAGCAGTTCTTC	CSVELYASNEQFF
TRBJ2-2	TRBV6-2/TRBV6-3	many	NA	TGTGCCAGCACCACCCCGGGGAACCCACACACGCGGGAGCTGTTTTTT	CASTTPGNPHTRELFF
TRBJ2-2	TRBV5-6	NA	TRBD1	TGTGCCAGCAGCTTGGCTCTTGGGACAGGGGCCACCGGGGAGCTGTTTTTT	CASSLALGTGATGELFF
TRBJ2-1	TRBV11-2	NA	TRBD2	TGTGCCAGCAGCCCTCCCGGACTAGCGGGGGGCAATGAGCAGTTCTTC	CASSPPGLAGGNEQFF
TRBJ1-5	TRBV29-1	few	TRBD1	TGCAGCGTTGGGTCAGGGGGGACTCAGCCCCAGCATTTT	CSVGSGGTQPQHF
TRBJ2-7	TRBV10-3	NA	TRBD1	TGTGCCATCAGTGGCCGAGGGGGCCTGGGGTACGAGCAGTACTTC	CAISGRGGLGYEQYF
TRBJ2-3	TRBV18	few	NA	TGTGCCAGCTCACCAATCGACGAAACAGATACGCAGTATTTT	CASSPIDETDTQYF
TRBJ1-1	TRBV15	few	NA	TGTGCCACCAGCAGAGATCCACGACAAATGAACACTGAAGCTTTCTTT	CATSRDPRQMNTEAFF
TRBJ1-2	TRBV5-1	many	NA	TGCGCCAGCAGCGTGACTCCCGGGACGAGAGGTGGCTACACCTTC	CASSVTPGTRGGYTF
TRBJ2-3	TRBV3-1	NA	TRBD2	TGTGCCAGCAGCCAACCGACTAGCGGGCTCACAGATACGCAGTATTTT	CASSQPTSGLTDTQYF
TRBJ2-1	TRBV14	NA	TRBD2	TGTGCCAGCAGCCAGGTTCGAGCGGGGAAATCCAATGAGCAGTTCTTC	CASSQVRAGKSNEQFF
TRBJ2-7	TRBV14	few	TRBD2	TGTGCCAGCAGCCAAGTAGCGGGAGTCTCCGAGCAGTACTTC	CASSQVAGVSEQYF
TRBJ2-1	TRBV28	many	NA	TGTGCCAGCAGTTTAACCGGGACGACCTACAATGAGCAGTTCTTC	CASSLTGTTYNEQFF
TRBJ2-1	TRBV5-4	NA	TRBD1	TGTGCCAGCCAAAGGGACAGGGCTACCTACAATGAGCAGTTCTTC	CASQRDRATYNEQFF
TRBJ2-7	TRBV5-1	few	TRBD2	TGCGCCAGCAGCTTGGCTCTAGCGGGCAACTCCTACGAGCAGTACTTC	CASSLALAGNSYEQYF
TRBJ2-3	TRBV5-1	NA	TRBD1	TGCGCCAGCAGCTCCGGGACAGGAACCATTACGCAGTATTTT	CASSSGTGTITQYF
TRBJ1-6	TRBV3-1	many	NA	TGTGCCAGCAGCCAAGTTTCTGGGGGATTCCTCGATTCACCCCTCCACTTT	CASSQVSGGFLDSPLHF
TRBJ1-1	TRBV21-1	NA	NA	TGTGCCAGCAGCAGACCGAGGCTAGAACTGGGTACTGAAGCTTTCTTT	CASSRPRLELGTEAFF
TRBJ2-3	TRBV7-2	many	NA	TGTGCCAGCAGCTCCTCCCGGCTAGATACGCAGTATTTT	CASSSSRLDTQYF
TRBJ1-4	TRBV7-9	few	NA	TGTGCCAGCAGCTTAGTGGCCGAAAAACTGTTTTTT	CASSLVAEKLFF
TRBJ1-2	TRBV5-1	few	NA	TGCGCCAGCAGCTTGGATCGGGGCGCCTTCTATGGCTACACCTTC	CASSLDRGAFYGYTF
TRBJ2-1	TRBV5-1	few	TRBD1	TGCGCCAGCAGCTTCCGGGACAGGGGAACTGAGCAGTTCTTC	CASSFRDRGTEQFF
TRBJ1-1	TRBV7-2	many	TRBD1	TGTGCCAGCAGCGCCGGACAGGTGAACACTGAAGCTTTCTTT	CASSAGQVNTEAFF
TRBJ2-1	TRBV24-1	NA	NA	TGTGCCACCAGTGATGTATCTATAGCTTACAATGAGCAGTTCTTC	CATSDVSIAYNEQFF
TRBJ2-7	TRBV6-5	NA	TRBD1	TGTGCCAGCAGTTACTCGATGCTCGGGACAGCGAATTACGAGCAGTACTTC	CASSYSMLGTANYEQYF
TRBJ2-3	TRBV11-1	NA	TRBD1	TGTGCCAGCAGCTTAGTCCGGTCGCCGAACCGACAGGGTTTCACAGATACGCAGTATTTT	CASSLVRSPNRQGFTDTQYF
TRBJ2-1	TRBV30	NA	NA	TGTGGTTGTCGGGGGTTTAATGAGCAGTTCTTC	CGCRGFNEQFF
TRBJ1-6	TRBV18	many	TRBD1	TGTGCCAGCTCGTCCGGGACAGCGAATTCACCCCTCCACTTT	CASSSGTANSPLHF
TRBJ1-5	TRBV4-1	few	NA	TGCGCCAGCAGCCAGAGGGAGTGGGACCTAAGTCGGCCCCAGCATTTT	CASSQREWDLSRPQHF
TRBJ2-1	TRBV12-3/TRBV12-4	many	TRBD1	TGTGCCAGCAGTTTAGCAGGGGGCCATGAGCAGTTCTTC	CASSLAGGHEQFF
TRBJ1-2	TRBV12-3/TRBV12-4	many	TRBD1	TGTGCCAGCAGTTGGCAACAGGGGCCTCGAGGGGGCTACACCTTC	CASSWQQGPRGGYTF
TRBJ2-2	TRBV2	many	NA	TGTGCCAGCACGGCCAGGGGGAACACCGGGGAGCTGTTTTTT	CASTARGNTGELFF
TRBJ2-7	TRBV5-1	many	NA	TGCGCCAGCAATCCCGGACTAGGGGGCTACGAGCAGTACTTC	CASNPGLGGYEQYF
TRBJ2-7	TRBV6-1	NA	TRBD2	TGTGCCAGCAGACCCGCGGGGGAGGGCCCCTACGAGCAGTACTTC	CASRPAGEGPYEQYF
TRBJ2-1	TRBV24-1	many	TRBD2	TGTGCCACCAGTGATTTAGCGGGAGTTGCCTACAATGAGCAGTTCTTC	CATSDLAGVAYNEQFF
TRBJ1-6	TRBV20-1	many	NA	TGCAGTGCTAGAGATCGGTTTCGAGGTTCACCCCTCCACTTT	CSARDRFRGSPLHF
TRBJ1-1	TRBV4-2	few	NA	TGTGCCAGCAGCCTTAACCAGGGTCCCACTGAAGCTTTCTTT	CASSLNQGPTEAFF
TRBJ2-5	TRBV6-1	few	TRBD2	TGTGCCAGCAGATCCGGGACTATAGGGGAGACCCAGTACTTC	CASRSGTIGETQYF
TRBJ1-2	TRBV4-1	many	NA	TGCGCCAGCAGCCTACGCGCTGGGAGTGCAGCGGGGCACACCTTC	CASSLRAGSAAGHTF
TRBJ2-6	TRBV7-2	few	TRBD1	TGTGCCAGCAGCCTACAGGGGGCGCTCGCTGGGGCCAACGTCCTGACTTTC	CASSLQGALAGANVLTF
TRBJ2-2	TRBV4-1	NA	NA	TGCGCCAGCAGCCAAGTTCTAGACACCGGGGAGCTGTTTTTT	CASSQVLDTGELFF
TRBJ1-5	TRBV10-3	many	NA	TGTGCCACCGGATTGGGCGTTAATCAGCCCCAGCATTTT	CATGLGVNQPQHF
TRBJ2-3	TRBV11-2	NA	NA	TGTGCCAGCAGCTTAGTAACGGGGAAAACAGATACGCAGTATTTT	CASSLVTGKTDTQYF
TRBJ2-7	TRBV19	few	TRBD2	TGTGCCAGTAGTGAAGTGAGCGGGGGCTTTTACGAGCAGTACTTC	CASSEVSGGFYEQYF
TRBJ2-4	TRBV20-1	few	TRBD1	TGCAGTGCTAGAAACCAGGACAGGGGAAACATTCAGTACTTC	CSARNQDRGNIQYF
TRBJ2-5	TRBV4-3	few	NA	TGCGCCAGCAGCCAAGATCGAGTCCTCGGGGAGACCCAGTACTTC	CASSQDRVLGETQYF
TRBJ1-5	TRBV27	many	NA	TGTGCCAGCAGTTTATCACAGGGCGGGAATCAGCCCCAGCATTTT	CASSLSQGGNQPQHF
TRBJ1-4	TRBV23-1	NA	NA	TGCGCCGCCCGGCCCTGGGAAAAACTGTTTTTT	CAARPWEKLFF
TRBJ2-5	TRBV3-1	many	NA	TGTGCCAGCAGCCATCGAACGCGGGGATCGAGGGAGACCCAGTACTTC	CASSHRTRGSRETQYF
TRBJ1-3	TRBV29-1	few	NA	TGCAGCGTTAGTGAACGCGGAAACACCATATATTTT	CSVSERGNTIYF
TRBJ2-4	TRBV10-3	few	NA	TGTGCCATCAGTGAGTTGAACAGGGATCTTCAGTACTTC	CAISELNRDLQYF
TRBJ2-1	TRBV6-5	NA	NA	TGTGCCAGCAGTCACTCTAGGAAGGGGACATCCTACAATGAGCAGTTCTTC	CASSHSRKGTSYNEQFF